There are a few counts of the clone carrying this T cell receptor (beta chain). Its antigen remains unknown. CDR3 length equals 12 residues. V was cut by 8 bases and J by 2 bases, with 10 bases left in between. CDR1 is MGHDK and CDR2 is SYGVNS in the germline V gene. The data stem from a study of T cells after yellow fever vaccination. Regarding the study as a whole: Contaminants from the bulk population, in the form of abundant clonotypes, could be found in FACS-sorted repertoires. Although the secondary response was weaker, it peaked faster, at day 5 versus 15.

In making TCR cDNA, 5'RACE template switching added a universal primer site and UMIs to it. TCRdb reprocessed the 5' RACE reads with MiXCR, giving one entry per CDR3 protein. The sample has 200,000 or so distinct CDR3 sequences, around 6.7% seen once. The specimen comprised CD4+ T cells sorted from PBMCs, sampled on the day of the yellow fever booster vaccination. This clonotype was sampled from a man aged 25-45 years who received the YFV17D yellow fever vaccine. The chain has TRBV25-1 and TRBJ2-7, with D hard to call. CDR3 region: CASLQAPYEQYF. CDR3 in DNA: TGTGCCAGCCTCCAGGCCCCCTACGAGCAGTACTTC.